A selection of T cell receptor beta chains follows, all from one sample in a study of control samples from healthy donors and cancer patients. This table comes from immunoSEQ multiplex PCR, and its TCRdb copy is limited to in-frame clones, with some not included. In the table there are around 100,000 clones, roughly 90% of which are singletons. Input material: PBMCs. The receptors shown here come from a man aged 60 to 69 with lung cancer. CDR3s include the opening cysteine and the closing phenylalanine or tryptophan. The order of the fields is D gene, J gene, V gene, clone size, CDR3 protein, CDR3 DNA. D genes are given only for firm matches. Rows may omit the clone size; those that give it use once, few, many or a size class.

- TRBJ2-4 TRBV3-1/TRBV3-2 - CASSRGAAKNIQYF TGTGCCAGCAGCAGAGGGGCGGCCAAAAACATTCAGTACTTC
- TRBJ1-4 TRBV7-9 - CASSLGPRDNEKLFF TGTGCCAGCAGCTTAGGTCCCAGGGACAATGAAAAACTGTTTTTT
- TRBJ2-6 TRBV6-2/TRBV6-3 - CASSYSVGSSGANVLTF TGTGCCAGCAGTTACTCTGTGGGAAGCTCTGGGGCCAACGTCCTGACTTTC
TRBD1 TRBJ1-1 TRBV6-5 few CASRYQGGTEAFF TGTGCCAGCAGATACCAGGGGGGTACTGAAGCTTTCTTT
TRBD2 TRBJ2-3 TRBV30 - CAWNLAGTTDTQYF TGTGCCTGGAACCTAGCGGGGACCACAGATACGCAGTATTTT
- TRBJ1-4 TRBV18 few CASGDRWGANEKLFF TGTGCCAGCGGAGATCGGTGGGGGGCTAATGAAAAACTGTTTTTT
- TRBJ2-3 TRBV7-9 - CASSLVGGLGATDTQYF TGTGCCAGCAGCTTAGTGGGCGGCCTGGGAGCCACAGATACGCAGTATTTT
TRBD2 TRBJ2-7 TRBV5-1 - CASSWTSGVSYEQYF TGCGCCAGCAGCTGGACTAGCGGGGTCTCCTACGAGCAGTACTTC
- TRBJ2-7 TRBV25-1 once CASSPMNRGSYEQYF TGTGCCAGCAGCCCGATGAACAGAGGATCCTACGAGCAGTACTTC
- TRBJ1-2 TRBV6-1 - CASSEGTFYGYTF TGTGCCAGCAGTGAGGGGACCTTCTATGGCTACACCTTC
- TRBJ2-3 TRBV24-1 - CATSDFVGDTQYF TGTGCCACCAGTGATTTTGTGGGAGATACGCAGTATTTT
- TRBJ1-1 TRBV6-5 - CASSYSQQLGNTEAFF TGTGCCAGCAGTTACTCCCAACAGCTAGGGAACACTGAAGCTTTCTTT
- TRBJ1-4 TRBV10-2 - CASSVHRTAGNEKLFF TGCGCCAGCAGCGTACACCGGACAGCCGGTAATGAAAAACTGTTTTTT
- TRBJ1-2 TRBV27 - CASSLGGGQTYGYTF TGTGCCAGCAGTTTGGGGGGCGGCCAGACGTATGGCTACACCTTC
- TRBJ2-2 TRBV25-1 - CASSEGALPLNTGELFF TGTGCCAGCAGTGAGGGCGCCCTACCTTTGAACACCGGGGAGCTGTTTTTT
TRBD1 TRBJ2-2 TRBV27 - CASRPLGTGRTGELFF TGTGCCAGCAGACCCCTTGGGACAGGGCGGACCGGGGAGCTGTTTTTT
- TRBJ2-4 TRBV11-3 - CASSAQKGPKNIQYF TGTGCCAGCAGCGCACAAAAGGGTCCCAAAAACATTCAGTACTTC
- TRBJ2-7 TRBV20-1 - CSATSGLEQYF TGCAGTGCCACGTCCGGGCTCGAGCAGTACTTC
TRBD2 TRBJ2-6 TRBV3-1/TRBV3-2 - CASSRQAGSLSGANVLTF TGTGCCAGCAGCCGTCAAGCGGGGTCACTTTCTGGGGCCAACGTCCTGACTTTC
- TRBJ2-7 TRBV10-1 - CASSGSQGKSEQYF TGCGCCAGCAGTGGATCGCAGGGGAAAAGCGAGCAGTACTTC
TRBD1 TRBJ1-6 TRBV5-1 - CASSSHLGTGQNNSPLHF TGCGCCAGCAGCTCCCACCTCGGGACAGGGCAGAATAATTCACCCCTCCACTTT
TRBD1 TRBJ1-1 TRBV25-1 - CASIIETGAGEAFF TGTGCCAGCATTATAGAGACAGGGGCGGGGGAAGCTTTCTTT